Given below is one T cell receptor (beta chain) in context. Under the authors' procedure: Reference gene primer amplification yielded estimated nucleated cell counts. Using immunoSEQ multiplex PCR, the repertoire was profiled, and TCRdb retains in-frame clones only, with some absent. The V and J calls and clone size are taken from that table; D and trimming were inferred from the DNA. The sample lists some 85,000 clones; 60% to 85% were seen once. The CDR3 extends over 15 amino acids. Germline assignment: CDR1 SGHNT and CDR2 YYREEE (reference sequence). Trimming stripped 3 bases from V and 0 bases from J, with 12 bases between. These data are taken from a study of blood T cell repertoires in COVID-19.

The clonotype was recovered from a human donor in a cohort sampled during active COVID-19. The V gene is TRBV5-4, the J gene TRBJ1-1; D ambiguous. The sequenced material came from peripheral blood. The CDR3 bases are TGTGCCAGCAGCTCTCCGACAAAACTGAACACTGAAGCTTTCTTT. Its translation: CASSSPTKLNTEAFF.